These T cell receptor beta chains were read from a single sample in a study of human T cells and chemical hapten exposure. TCRdb itself ran the RACE reads through MiXCR, one entry per CDR3 protein. The data show around 130,000 distinct CDR3 sequences, about 9% seen once. What was sequenced was whole blood. The source of these receptors is a male donor in good health. Some clones in this sample may be carry-over from other donors' samples. Each CDR3 is given with its conserved first and last residue. D genes are given only for firm matches. A row's size may be missing; if present it is once, few, many or a size class.

>TRBV19|many|TRBJ2-5|.
CASSRQSGETQYF
TGTGCCAGTTCGCGACAGAGCGGCGAGACCCAGTACTTC
>TRBV20-1|many|TRBJ1-2|TRBD1
CSARAQGDYGYTF
TGCAGTGCTAGAGCACAGGGGGACTATGGCTACACCTTC
>TRBV6-2/TRBV6-3|.|TRBJ2-5|TRBD2
CASSYPGLEETQYF
TGTGCCAGCAGTTACCCGGGACTAGAGGAGACCCAGTACTTC
>TRBV6-2/TRBV6-3|few|TRBJ1-5|.
CASTYGTSNQPQHF
TGTGCCAGCACCTACGGGACTAGCAATCAGCCCCAGCATTTT
>TRBV11-2|.|TRBJ2-2|TRBD2
CASSLALAGANTGELFF
TGTGCCAGCAGCTTAGCACTAGCGGGGGCCAACACCGGGGAGCTGTTTTTT
>TRBV14|.|TRBJ2-2|TRBD1
CASSQQTGRGNTGELFF
TGTGCCAGCAGCCAGCAGACAGGGAGAGGGAACACCGGGGAGCTGTTTTTT
>TRBV7-9|.|TRBJ2-1|TRBD2
CASKRGNSLGGVNEQFF
TGTGCCAGCAAACGTGGAAATTCTTTGGGGGGGGTGAATGAGCAGTTCTTC
>TRBV7-2|few|TRBJ2-1|.
CASSLVDEQFF
TGTGCCAGCAGCTTAGTGGATGAGCAGTTCTTC
>TRBV2|few|TRBJ2-5|.
CASSDEGNLAMGTQYF
TGTGCCAGCAGTGACGAGGGGAATCTAGCAATGGGGACCCAGTACTTC
>TRBV12-3/TRBV12-4|.|TRBJ2-2|TRBD1
CASSGVLGQANTGELFF
TGTGCCAGCAGTGGAGTGTTAGGACAGGCGAACACCGGGGAGCTGTTTTTT
>TRBV12-5|few|TRBJ1-6|.
CASGSQGRSPLHF
TGTGCTAGTGGTTCACAGGGACGCTCACCCCTCCACTTT
>TRBV20-1|many|TRBJ2-5|.
CSARDLDGVETQYF
TGCAGTGCTAGAGACCTGGACGGGGTAGAGACCCAGTACTTC
>TRBV27|few|TRBJ1-6|TRBD1
CASRETGRPSPLHF
TGTGCCAGCAGAGAGACAGGGCGCCCTTCACCCCTCCACTTT
>TRBV4-3|few|TRBJ1-6|.
CASSPDTASPLHF
TGCGCCAGCAGCCCCGACACGGCTTCACCCCTCCACTTT
>TRBV19|.|TRBJ2-3|TRBD2
CASRLAGSDTQYF
TGTGCCAGTAGGCTAGCGGGGTCAGATACGCAGTATTTT
>TRBV7-2|few|TRBJ1-1|TRBD1
CASSQSLTGGTTEAFF
TGTGCCAGCAGCCAGAGCCTGACAGGGGGCACGACTGAAGCTTTCTTT
>TRBV3-1|.|TRBJ2-1|.
CASSLIRDTAYEQFF
TGTGCCAGCAGCTTAATCCGGGACACAGCATATGAGCAGTTCTTC
>TRBV5-4|.|TRBJ2-1|TRBD2
CASSLATSGWNEQFF
TGTGCCAGCAGCTTGGCAACTAGCGGGTGGAATGAGCAGTTCTTC
>TRBV20-1|.|TRBJ2-2|.
CSARVGQNTGELFF
TGCAGTGCTAGAGTTGGTCAGAACACCGGGGAGCTGTTTTTT
>TRBV7-6|many|TRBJ2-7|TRBD2
CASSLGTSGIYEQYF
TGTGCCAGCAGCTTGGGGACTAGCGGAATATACGAGCAGTACTTC
>TRBV6-2/TRBV6-3|.|TRBJ2-3|TRBD1
CASSYLRTGMADTQYF
TGTGCCAGCAGTTACTTGAGGACAGGGATGGCAGATACGCAGTATTTT
>TRBV4-1|.|TRBJ2-5|.
CASSQTMGTGHHQETQYF
TGCGCCAGCAGTCAAACCATGGGAACGGGACACCACCAAGAGACCCAGTACTTC
>TRBV5-1|many|TRBJ1-1|.
CASHEGPNTEAFF
TGCGCCAGCCATGAGGGACCGAACACTGAAGCTTTCTTT
>TRBV20-1|few|TRBJ2-5|.
CSAPDSSGQETQYF
TGCAGTGCGCCCGACTCGTCAGGCCAAGAGACCCAGTACTTC
>TRBV7-9|few|TRBJ2-3|TRBD2
CASSFPGTSVSTDTQYF
TGTGCCAGCAGCTTCCCAGGGACTAGCGTTAGCACAGATACGCAGTATTTT
>TRBV4-1|many|TRBJ2-7|TRBD1
CASSQGGQGYEQYF
TGCGCCAGCAGCCAAGGCGGACAGGGCTACGAGCAGTACTTC
>TRBV11-2|many|TRBJ2-5|.
CASSSSGIQETQYF
TGTGCCAGCAGCTCATCCGGGATCCAAGAGACCCAGTACTTC
>TRBV7-8|many|TRBJ2-1|TRBD2
CASSLRPRIAGGFNEQFF
TGTGCCAGCAGCTTACGCCCCAGAATAGCGGGAGGATTCAATGAGCAGTTCTTC
>TRBV5-1|many|TRBJ2-7|.
CASRLITGPAPYEQYF
TGCGCCAGCAGATTGATCACCGGGCCTGCCCCCTACGAGCAGTACTTC
>TRBV19|.|TRBJ2-6|.
CASTRRRASSGANVLTF
TGTGCCAGTACCCGGAGGAGGGCCAGCTCTGGGGCCAACGTCCTGACTTTC
>TRBV6-5|.|TRBJ1-6|TRBD1
CASSYSTGGDYNSPLHF
TGTGCCAGCAGTTACTCGACAGGGGGCGATTATAATTCACCCCTCCACTTT
>TRBV5-1|few|TRBJ2-1|.
CASSWASNEQFF
TGCGCCAGCAGCTGGGCTAGCAATGAGCAGTTCTTC
>TRBV6-5|few|TRBJ2-7|.
CASRGTPTYEQYF
TGTGCCAGCCGGGGGACGCCTACCTACGAGCAGTACTTC
>TRBV29-1|many|TRBJ2-5|.
CSVEGVGTLTQYF
TGCAGCGTTGAAGGGGTAGGAACACTCACCCAGTACTTC
>TRBV29-1|.|TRBJ2-5|.
CSVEKQGEQETQYF
TGCAGCGTTGAGAAACAGGGAGAGCAAGAGACCCAGTACTTC
>TRBV6-2/TRBV6-3|.|TRBJ2-3|TRBD1
CASSRRTGHPPTDTQYF
TGTGCCAGCAGTAGACGGACAGGTCACCCCCCCACAGATACGCAGTATTTT
>TRBV6-5|many|TRBJ2-7|TRBD1
CASSSAGTATYYEQYF
TGTGCCAGCAGCTCTGCAGGGACAGCCACTTACTACGAGCAGTACTTC
>TRBV6-5|few|TRBJ2-1|TRBD2
CASSSQLAGGYNEQFF
TGTGCCAGCAGTAGCCAACTAGCGGGGGGGTACAATGAGCAGTTCTTC
>TRBV5-1|.|TRBJ1-1|.
CASTLKGNTEAFF
TGCGCCAGCACCCTCAAGGGAAACACTGAAGCTTTCTTT
>TRBV7-2|.|TRBJ1-1|.
CASSLWVMNTEAFF
TGTGCCAGCAGCTTATGGGTAATGAACACTGAAGCTTTCTTT
>TRBV3-1|.|TRBJ1-4|.
CASSQSGEKLFF
TGTGCCAGCAGCCAAAGTGGAGAAAAACTGTTTTTT
>TRBV10-3|many|TRBJ1-2|.
CAISKQQYYGYTF
TGTGCCATCAGTAAACAGCAGTACTATGGCTACACCTTC
>TRBV2|.|TRBJ2-7|TRBD1
CASKDRGPYEQYF
TGTGCCAGCAAGGACAGGGGGCCCTACGAGCAGTACTTC
>TRBV7-6|few|TRBJ2-3|TRBD2
CASRSSGDSTDTQYF
TGTGCCAGCAGATCTAGCGGGGACAGCACAGATACGCAGTATTTT
>TRBV12-3/TRBV12-4|few|TRBJ2-1|TRBD2
CASSPLAGVGSEQFF
TGTGCCAGCAGTCCTCTAGCGGGGGTAGGTAGTGAGCAGTTCTTC
>TRBV11-2|many|TRBJ2-2|.
CASSLEINTGELFF
TGTGCCAGCAGCTTAGAGATTAACACCGGGGAGCTGTTTTTT
>TRBV29-1|many|TRBJ1-1|.
CSVRQVLNTEAFF
TGCAGCGTTCGACAGGTTTTGAACACTGAAGCTTTCTTT
>TRBV5-1|few|TRBJ2-7|TRBD1
CASLGQLYEQYF
TGCGCCAGCCTGGGACAGCTCTACGAGCAGTACTTC
>TRBV10-3|few|TRBJ1-1|.
CAIRDTYLTEAFF
TGTGCCATCAGGGACACCTACCTCACTGAAGCTTTCTTT
>TRBV19|few|TRBJ1-6|TRBD1
CAARTGGTPLHF
TGTGCCGCCAGAACAGGGGGAACACCCCTCCACTTT
>TRBV7-9|few|TRBJ2-1|TRBD1
CASSLVGQYNEQFF
TGTGCCAGCAGCTTAGTGGGACAGTACAATGAGCAGTTCTTC
>TRBV12-3/TRBV12-4|many|TRBJ1-1|.
CASSSRPGEILNTEAFF
TGTGCCAGCAGTTCCCGTCCAGGGGAAATTCTGAACACTGAAGCTTTCTTT